This entry lists 11 T cell receptor beta chains sequenced from one sample in a study of blood T cells in healthy people across ages. Primers used in a second PCR of about 6 to 11 cycles were a sample-barcoded 5' primer and a J-beta primer mix. TCRdb reprocessed the 5' RACE reads with MiXCR, giving one entry per CDR3 protein. Altogether about 1,500,000 distinct CDR3 sequences are present, roughly 27% being singletons, with the ten largest covering 6.5% to 8.5%. Specimen: blood. These TCRs come from a woman in her 30s in good health.

This rearrangement joins TRBV20-1 to TRBJ1-5, with D perhaps matching TRBD1 (5 bases). V lost 5 bases and J 4 bases, leaving 18 bases between the germline ends. This CDR3 is built from 15 residues. The germline CDR1 and CDR2 sequences are DFQATT and SNEGSKA (reference sequence). CDR3 coding DNA: TGCAGTGCTCGGGACCCGCTCGGGGGAAATCAGCCCCAGCATTTT. It encodes CSARDPLGGNQPQHF.

Here the CDR3 DNA reads TGTGCCAGCAGCTTAACCCCAGCCCGGGACAGTCCTCAAGAGACCCAGTACTTC. It yields the protein CASSLTPARDSPQETQYF. The V and J genes are TRBV7-9 and TRBJ2-5, with TRBD1 identical over 7 bases. Trimming at V came to 2 bases and at J to 2 bases, leaving 14 bases not matched to a gene. The V gene's germline CDR1 is SEHNR and CDR2 FQNEAQ (reference sequence). This CDR3 is 18 amino acids long.

This rearrangement joins TRBV20-1 to TRBJ2-1; the match to TRBD1 covers 7 bases. V gave up 6 bases and J gave up 7 bases; unmatched junction bases: 6. This CDR3 spans 12 amino acids. Germline V gives CDR1 DFQATT, CDR2 SNEGSKA (reference sequence). This CDR3 reads CSAGTVSNEQFF. The CDR3 nucleotides read TGCAGTGCCGGGACAGTGAGTAATGAGCAGTTCTTC.

The chain joins TRBV20-1 to TRBJ2-3; tentatively, D is TRBD2 (6 bases). CDR3 length: 16 amino acids. The germline V gene encodes CDR1 DFQATT and CDR2 SNEGSKA (reference sequence). V shed 0 bases and J shed 2 bases, with 15 bases lying between them. The CDR3 sequence: CSARDVQGGDTDTQYF. Here the CDR3 DNA reads TGCAGTGCTAGAGATGTTCAGGGCGGGGACACAGATACGCAGTATTTT.

The genes are TRBV6-6 and TRBJ1-6, with no clear D. Germline-derived CDR1 and CDR2 are MNHNY and SVGAGI (reference sequence). The ends were cut back, 6 bases at V and 7 bases at J, with 10 bases in the middle. There are 13 residues in the CDR3. This chain's CDR3 is CASRNDGNSPLHF. The DNA of the CDR3 is TGTGCCAGCAGGAACGACGGGAATTCACCCCTCCACTTT.

This clonotype was seen a single time. The chain uses TRBV20-1 and TRBJ2-1, with TRBD2 matching over 12 bases. The germline gives CDR1 DFQATT, CDR2 SNEGSKA (reference sequence). The V and J ends lost 1 base and 1 base, in that order; junction bases with no gene match: 5. The CDR3 is 17 residues long. The CDR3 DNA sequence: TGCAGTGCTAGAGGGGGACTAGCGGGCTCTTCCTACAATGAGCAGTTCTTC. Translated, it gives CSARGGLAGSSYNEQFF.

Remarks on this clonotype: A much more abundant neighbour one base away suggests this may be a read error. This sequence joins TRBV7-6 and TRBJ2-1; D call uncertain. Germline CDR1 and CDR2: SGHVS and FNYEAQ. CDR3 length: 13 amino acids. The ends were cut back, 3 bases at V and 10 bases at J, with 13 bases in the middle. The CDR3 DNA follows: TGTGCCAGCAGCTTCAATCTCGGGTACGAGCAGTTCTTC. The encoded protein is CASSFNLGYEQFF.

The chain is built from TRBV5-1 and TRBJ1-2; no reliable D call. This CDR3 comprises 15 residues. V was shortened by 4 bases and J by 0 bases, with 13 bases between the two germline ends. Germline V lookup: CDR1 SGHRS, CDR2 YFSETQ. CDR3 coding DNA: TGCGCCAGCAGCCGCTCAGGAGTTCCTAACTATGGCTACACCTTC. This sequence encodes CASSRSGVPNYGYTF.

The CDR3 loop is CAWSSGQGGQETQYF. The CDR3 region has the DNA TGTGCCTGGAGTAGTGGGCAGGGGGGTCAAGAGACCCAGTACTTC. The chain has TRBV30 and TRBJ2-5; D is possibly TRBD1 (7 bases). The V gene lost 2 bases and the J gene lost 2 bases, with 15 bases spanning the gap. The CDR3 runs 15 residues. The V gene's germline CDR1 is GTSNPN and CDR2 SVGIG (reference sequence).

The genes are TRBV12-3 or TRBV12-4 and TRBJ1-2; TRBD1 matches at 9 bases. The CDR3 contains 14 residues. V dropped 7 bases and J dropped 7; count of bases not matched to a gene: 10. The CDR3 loop reads CASTWDRAMFGYTF. CDR3 DNA: TGTGCCAGCACTTGGGACAGGGCGATGTTTGGCTACACCTTC.

This clonotype was observed at least ten times. This sequence joins TRBV10-1 and TRBJ2-1; 8 bases agree with TRBD1. The junction had 5 bases not matched to a gene; V was cut back by 6 bases and J by 1 base. The CDR3 is 15 amino acids. CDR1 and CDR2 (germline): WNHNN, SYGVQD (reference sequence). The CDR3 nucleotides are TGCGCCAGCAGCCAGGGGGCTGGGTCCTACAATGAGCAGTTCTTC. Translating gives CASSQGAGSYNEQFF.